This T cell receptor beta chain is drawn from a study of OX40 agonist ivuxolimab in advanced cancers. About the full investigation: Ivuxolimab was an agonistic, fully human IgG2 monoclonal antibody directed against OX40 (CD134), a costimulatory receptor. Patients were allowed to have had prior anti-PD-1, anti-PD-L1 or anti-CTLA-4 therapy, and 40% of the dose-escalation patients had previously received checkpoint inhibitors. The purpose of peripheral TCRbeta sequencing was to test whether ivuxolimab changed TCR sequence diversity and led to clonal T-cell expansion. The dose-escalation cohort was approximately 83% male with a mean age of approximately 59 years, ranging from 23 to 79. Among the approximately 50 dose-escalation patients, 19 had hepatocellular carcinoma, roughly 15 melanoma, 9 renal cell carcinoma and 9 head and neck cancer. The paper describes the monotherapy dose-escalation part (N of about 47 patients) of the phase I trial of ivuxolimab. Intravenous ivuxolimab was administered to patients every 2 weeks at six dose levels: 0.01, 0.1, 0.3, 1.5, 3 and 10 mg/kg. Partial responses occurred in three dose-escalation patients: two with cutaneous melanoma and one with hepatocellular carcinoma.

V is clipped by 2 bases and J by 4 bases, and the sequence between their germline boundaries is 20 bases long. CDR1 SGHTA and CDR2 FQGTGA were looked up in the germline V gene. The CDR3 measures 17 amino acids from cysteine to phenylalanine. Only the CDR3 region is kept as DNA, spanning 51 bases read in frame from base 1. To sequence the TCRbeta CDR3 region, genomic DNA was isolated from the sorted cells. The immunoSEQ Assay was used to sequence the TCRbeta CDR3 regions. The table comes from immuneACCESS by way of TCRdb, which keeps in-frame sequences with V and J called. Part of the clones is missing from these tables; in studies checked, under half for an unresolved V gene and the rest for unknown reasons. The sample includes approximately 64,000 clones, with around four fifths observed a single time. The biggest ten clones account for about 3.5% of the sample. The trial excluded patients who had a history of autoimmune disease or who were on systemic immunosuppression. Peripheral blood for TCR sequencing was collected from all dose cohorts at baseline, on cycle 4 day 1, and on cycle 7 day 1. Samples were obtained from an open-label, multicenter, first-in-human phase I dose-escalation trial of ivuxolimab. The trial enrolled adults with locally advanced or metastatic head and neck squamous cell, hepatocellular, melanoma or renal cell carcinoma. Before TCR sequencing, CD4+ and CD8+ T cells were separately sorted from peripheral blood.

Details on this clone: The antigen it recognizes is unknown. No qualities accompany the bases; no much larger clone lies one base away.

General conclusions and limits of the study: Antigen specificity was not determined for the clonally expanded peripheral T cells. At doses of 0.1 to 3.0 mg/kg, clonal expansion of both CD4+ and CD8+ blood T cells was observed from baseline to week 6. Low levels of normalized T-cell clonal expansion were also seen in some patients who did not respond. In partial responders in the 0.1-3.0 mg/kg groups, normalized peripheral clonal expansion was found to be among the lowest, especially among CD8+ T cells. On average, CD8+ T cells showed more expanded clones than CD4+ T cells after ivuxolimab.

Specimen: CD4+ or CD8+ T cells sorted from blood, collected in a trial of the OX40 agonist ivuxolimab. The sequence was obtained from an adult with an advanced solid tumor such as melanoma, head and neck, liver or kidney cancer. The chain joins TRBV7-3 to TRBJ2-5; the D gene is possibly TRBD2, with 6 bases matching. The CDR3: CASSLGASGSGLETQYF. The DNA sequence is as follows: TGTGCCAGCAGCTTAGGGGCCTCCGGGAGTGGGTTAGAGACCCAGTACTTC.